The 26 T cell receptor beta chains in this list originate from one sample, sequenced in a study of blood T cell repertoires in COVID-19. Sequenced by immunoSEQ multiplex PCR; TCRdb stores in-frame clones only, minus some. The table has around 300,000 clones, roughly 90% seen once; the top ten hold roughly 2.9%. The specimen was peripheral blood. The receptors shown here come from a woman under 40 with COVID-19, enrolled during active disease.

This clone was recorded only once. The chain couples TRBV19 to TRBJ2-7, with D perhaps TRBD2 (5 bases). CDR3 size: 15 residues. CDR1 is LNHDA and CDR2 is SQIVND in the germline V gene (reference sequence). The V gene lost 6 bases and the J gene lost 6 bases, with 21 bases spanning the gap. The CDR3 region is CASSPSRTGSLEQYF. CDR3 nucleotide sequence: TGTGCCAGTAGCCCATCCCGGACGGGGTCCCTCGAGCAGTACTTC.

The V call is TRBV28, the J call TRBJ2-5; no reliable D call. This CDR3 is 13 amino acids long. Germline CDR1 reads MDHEN; CDR2 reads SYDVKM. The V and J ends lost 2 bases and 2 bases respectively, with 6 bases between them. This chain's CDR3 is CASSLVKQETQYF. Here the CDR3 DNA reads TGTGCCAGCAGTTTAGTCAAACAAGAGACCCAGTACTTC.

This chain uses TRBV7-8 with TRBJ2-7; D possibly corresponds to TRBD2 (5 bases). This CDR3 has 16 amino acids. The V and J ends lost 2 bases and 6 bases respectively, with 20 bases between them. CDR1 SGHVS and CDR2 FQNEAQ come from the germline V gene. The CDR3, as DNA: TGTGCCAGCAGCTTAAAGAGGGCTCCCTTAAAATCCGAGCAGTACTTC. Translating it yields CASSLKRAPLKSEQYF. Supplemented by reference TRBV7-8 and TRBJ2-7, the full variable domain reads GAGVSQSPRYKVAKRGQDVALRCDPISGHVSLFWYQQALGQGPEFLTYFQNEAQLDKSGLPSDRFFAERPEGSVSTLKIQRTQQEDSAVYLCASSLKRAPLKSEQYFGPGTRLTVT.

This rearrangement joins TRBV5-1 to TRBJ1-2, with D uncertain. Deletions cut 4 bases from V and 5 bases from J, with 12 bases between. The CDR3 consists of 13 residues. Looked up from germline, CDR1 is SGHRS and CDR2 is YFSETQ. In nucleotides, the CDR3 is TGCGCCAGCAGCCCCTTCGTTTCGTATGGCTACACCTTC. It yields the protein CASSPFVSYGYTF.

The chain carries TRBV15 and TRBJ2-2; 7 positions match TRBD1. The junction had 9 bases not matched to a gene; V was cut back by 4 bases and J by 1 base. The CDR3 contains 17 residues. Germline CDR1 reads LNHNV; CDR2 reads YYDKDF (reference sequence). As DNA, the CDR3 is TGTGCCACCAGCACTCCCGGGACAGAGAAGAACACCGGGGAGCTGTTTTTT. This sequence encodes CATSTPGTEKNTGELFF.

The V and J genes are TRBV12-3 or TRBV12-4 and TRBJ2-1, with D perhaps TRBD2 (6 bases). V lost 5 bases and J 7 bases, leaving 12 bases between the germline ends. CDR3 length equals 13 residues. CDR3 nucleotides: TGTGCCAGCAGTACGGGAGTCCGGAATGAGCAGTTCTTC. It specifies CASSTGVRNEQFF.

The chain links TRBV9 to TRBJ2-3, with 11 bases matching TRBD2. The V segment lost 4 bases and the J segment 0 bases; nucleotides outside the gene matches: 10. CDR1 SGDLS and CDR2 YYNGEE come from the germline V gene. The CDR3 contains 18 residues. The CDR3 here is CASSLSGGLAESTDTQYF. The CDR3 DNA is TGTGCCAGCAGCCTCTCAGGGGGACTAGCGGAGAGCACAGATACGCAGTATTTT.

This chain joins TRBV3-1 (or the pseudogene TRBV3-2) and TRBJ2-5; D is possibly TRBD1 (6 bases). Trimming cost V 5 bases and J 4 bases, with 14 bases left between them. Germline CDR1 is LGHDT and CDR2 is YNNKEL (reference sequence). The CDR3 has 14 amino acids. The CDR3 DNA reads TGTGCCAGCAGCTACTCCGGGACATCAGAGACCCAGTACTTC. Encoded protein: CASSYSGTSETQYF.

The chain couples TRBV11-2 to TRBJ1-6, with D maybe TRBD1 (5 bases). The V and J ends lost 1 base and 4 bases respectively, with 17 bases between them. The CDR3 contains 18 residues. The germline gives CDR1 SGHAT, CDR2 FQNNGV. The DNA of the CDR3 is TGTGCCAGCAGCTTAGGTTCGGAGGGGCACCCGTATAATTCACCCCTCCACTTT. Encoded protein: CASSLGSEGHPYNSPLHF.

The chain uses TRBV7-6 and TRBJ2-7; TRBD2 might be the D (6 bases). V was trimmed by 0 bases and J by 4 bases, leaving 13 bases between them. The CDR3 consists of 15 residues. Germline V gene data show CDR1 as SGHVS and CDR2 as FNYEAQ. This CDR3 reads CASSLAGAGGYEQYF. The CDR3 nucleotides read TGTGCCAGCAGCTTAGCCGGAGCGGGTGGATACGAGCAGTACTTC.

With respect to this clone: Additional DNA sequences in this sample encode the identical CDR3. The chain carries TRBV12-3 or TRBV12-4 and TRBJ2-2; D uncertain. CDR3 length equals 13 residues. V was trimmed by 6 bases and J by 6 bases, leaving 11 bases between them. The CDR3 nucleotides read TGTGCCAGCAGCTTTGGCGGCTCCGGGGAGCTGTTTTTT. It is translated as CASSFGGSGELFF.

This chain connects TRBV7-9 to TRBJ1-4, with D possibly TRBD1 on 6 matching bases. Trimming left V 1 base short and J 3 bases short, with 15 bases between. Germline V gene lookup returns CDR1 SEHNR and CDR2 FQNEAQ (reference sequence). This CDR3 has 17 residues. The CDR3 region has the DNA TGTGCCAGCAGCTTAGAATTTCTGGGGGCAGCTAATGAAAAACTGTTTTTT. The encoded protein is CASSLEFLGAANEKLFF.

This clone occurred a few times. The chain joins TRBV10-3 to TRBJ2-7, with a tentative D call TRBD2 (6 bases). The germline V gene encodes CDR1 ENHRY and CDR2 SYGVKD. Trimming cost V 3 bases and J 4 bases, with 13 bases left between them. There are 14 residues in the CDR3. This CDR3 reads CAISDTSPAYEQYF. The CDR3 DNA reads TGTGCCATCAGTGACACTAGCCCGGCGTACGAGCAGTACTTC.

The rearrangement uses TRBV27 and TRBJ2-7, with 7 bases fitting TRBD1. There are 13 residues in the CDR3. In germline, CDR1 is MNHEY, CDR2 SMNVEV (reference sequence). V lost 4 bases, J lost 4 bases, and 4 bases stayed unmatched. The CDR3 sequence is CASSYRTGYEQYF. The CDR3 nucleotides read TGTGCCAGCAGTTACCGGACAGGATACGAGCAGTACTTC.

V and J are TRBV7-9 and TRBJ1-1; TRBD1 agrees at 7 bases. The CDR3 has 16 residues. Germline assignment: CDR1 SEHNR and CDR2 FQNEAQ (reference sequence). Unmatched junction bases numbered 7, after V lost 2 bases and J lost 1 base. The DNA for the CDR3 is TGTGCCAGCAGCTTAAGGGGAACAGGGGAGAACACTGAAGCTTTCTTT. Its translation: CASSLRGTGENTEAFF.

The chain uses TRBV3-1 (or the pseudogene TRBV3-2) and TRBJ2-7; tentative D call: TRBD1 (5 bases). The CDR3 has 14 residues. V gave up 1 base and J gave up 4 bases, with 11 bases separating them. CDR1 is LGHDT, CDR2 YNNKEL, per germline (reference sequence). In DNA, the CDR3 is TGTGCCAGCAGCCAAGTGGACACGGCATACGAGCAGTACTTC. Amino acids: CASSQVDTAYEQYF.

The chain joins TRBV19 to TRBJ1-6, with 10 bases matching TRBD1. The CDR3 is made up of 14 amino acids. The V gene end was trimmed by 9 bases and the J gene end by 8 bases; junction bases not matched to a gene: 7. The germline V gene has CDR1 LNHDA and CDR2 SQIVND (reference sequence). CDR3 sequence: CASRDRGGDSPLHF. The CDR3 DNA follows: TGTGCCAGCCGGGACAGGGGAGGGGATTCACCCCTCCACTTT.

The chain couples TRBV7-8 to TRBJ1-1; 7 bases align to TRBD1. Germline V CDR1 and CDR2: SGHVS, FQNEAQ. The CDR3 covers 18 residues. Trimming removed 0 bases from V and 1 base from J; junction bases left unmatched: 11. CDR3 in amino acids: CASSLALYKGQRNTEAFF. The CDR3, as DNA: TGTGCCAGCAGCTTAGCGCTTTATAAGGGACAGAGGAACACTGAAGCTTTCTTT.

This chain links TRBV9 with TRBJ2-3; D uncertain. The CDR3 consists of 16 residues. V shed 0 bases and J shed 2 bases, with 13 bases lying between them. Germline lookup yields CDR1 SGDLS and CDR2 YYNGEE. The CDR3 protein is CASSVGVAGTTDTQYF. In DNA, the CDR3 is TGTGCCAGCAGCGTAGGAGTTGCAGGTACCACAGATACGCAGTATTTT.

The chain joins TRBV5-4 to TRBJ1-1; 7 positions agree with TRBD1. The germline V gene encodes CDR1 SGHNT and CDR2 YYREEE (reference sequence). Trimming at V came to 3 bases and at J to 0 bases, leaving 8 bases not matched to a gene. The CDR3 totals 16 residues. The CDR3 protein is CASSYGQARMNTEAFF. CDR3 nucleotide sequence: TGTGCCAGCAGCTACGGACAGGCCCGCATGAACACTGAAGCTTTCTTT.

This clone was counted once. This chain links TRBV24-1 with TRBJ2-1; 11 bases are a match to TRBD2. Trimming removed 2 bases from V and 9 bases from J; junction bases left unmatched: 2. The CDR3 extends over 14 amino acids. Germline-derived CDR1 and CDR2 are KGHDR and SFDVKD. The CDR3 reads CATSDSGLAGEQFF. In DNA, the CDR3 is TGTGCCACCAGTGATTCCGGACTAGCGGGTGAGCAGTTCTTC.

In its sample, this clone was seen once. The V and J genes are TRBV5-5 and TRBJ2-6, with 7 bases that match TRBD1. CDR3 length: 19 amino acids. Losses at the gene ends were 0 bases for V and 0 bases for J; bases not matched to a gene: 9. In germline, CDR1 is SGHKS, CDR2 YYEKEE (reference sequence). The CDR3 bases are TGTGCCAGCAGCTTGGTATCCGGGACAGAGGGCTCTGGGGCCAACGTCCTGACTTTC. Translation gives CASSLVSGTEGSGANVLTF.

V is TRBV5-4 and J is TRBJ2-7; 8 bases are a match to TRBD1. The length of the CDR3 is 14 residues. CDR1 and CDR2 (germline): SGHNT, YYREEE (reference sequence). V gave up 2 bases and J gave up 1 base; unmatched junction bases: 2. The CDR3 DNA is TGTGCCAGCAGCTTTGACAGGGGATCCTACGAGCAGTACTTC. It codes for CASSFDRGSYEQYF.

The rearrangement uses TRBV7-2 and TRBJ2-3; weak D call: TRBD2 (5 bases). CDR1 and CDR2 (germline): SGHTA, FQGNSA. The CDR3 loop spans 14 amino acids. V lost 5 bases and J 5 bases, leaving 14 bases between the germline ends. As DNA, the CDR3 is TGTGCCAGCAGCCCGCTTGGAGAGGGAGATACGCAGTATTTT. It translates to CASSPLGEGDTQYF. The complete variable domain, with remaining parts taken from reference TRBV7-2 and TRBJ2-3, reads GAGVSQSPSNKVTEKGKDVELRCDPISGHTALYWYRQSLGQGLEFLIYFQGNSAPDKSGLPSDRFSAERTGGSVSTLTIQRTQQEDSAVYLCASSPLGEGDTQYFGPGTRLTVL.

This chain links TRBV10-3 with TRBJ1-1; the D is unclear. The CDR3 length is 12 residues. The V end lost 6 bases, the J end lost 1 base, and 6 bases lay between the germline ends. CDR1 is ENHRY and CDR2 is SYGVKD in the germline V gene. DNA for the CDR3: TGTGCCATCAGCCTCTCGAACACTGAAGCTTTCTTT. This translates into CAISLSNTEAFF.

The gene calls are TRBV2 and TRBJ1-1; no reliable D call. Between the trimmed V and J ends, which lost 10 bases and 0 bases, there was a span of 12 bases. This CDR3 spans 13 amino acids. Germline-derived CDR1 and CDR2 are SNHLY and FYNNEI. The CDR3 sequence is CATRTDLNTEAFF. The CDR3 bases are TGTGCCACAAGGACTGATTTGAACACTGAAGCTTTCTTT.